This TCR beta chain was identified during a study of cytomegalovirus exposure and HLA in healthy donors. In the PCR, 60 Vbeta and 13 Jbeta primers were used. TCRdb keeps only in-frame clones here, not all; method: immunoSEQ multiplex PCR. The data show around 190,000 clones, under 9.5% seen once. Whole-study results and caveats: Compared with the roughly 670-donor mean, an Asian-associated ancestry cluster reportedly had fewer N-insertions, according to a later analysis. Later genetic work tied a missense DCLRE1C variant to beta-chain V and J trimming. Reports indicated that the classifier achieved high specificity and sensitivity in diagnosing cytomegalovirus status.

Trimming removed 4 bases from V and 2 bases from J, with 11 bases in between. The CDR3 loop spans 13 amino acids. Germline lookup yields CDR1 SQVTM and CDR2 ANQGSEA. This clone was seen a handful of times. The antigen remains unidentified. This TCR derives from a woman in her 30s in good health and CMV-seropositive. J is TRBJ2-5 and V is TRBV29-1; a weak D match, TRBD1 (6 bases). The sequencing input was PBMCs. The CDR3 is CSVGRQAQETQYF. The CDR3 nucleotides read TGCAGCGTTGGCCGACAGGCACAAGAGACCCAGTACTTC.